These 20 T cell receptor beta chains were all obtained from the same sample, sequenced in a study of blood T cell repertoires in COVID-19. Sequencing was performed with immunoSEQ multiplex PCR; in TCRdb, only in-frame clones are kept and a portion is missing. The sample lists around 220,000 clones; 84% were seen once. The sequencing input was peripheral blood. Source of these receptors: a woman aged 80 or older with COVID-19, enrolled during active disease.

The rearrangement links TRBV5-1 to TRBJ1-2; D might be TRBD1 (6 bases). V lost 9 bases and J 0 bases, leaving 15 bases between the germline ends. The CDR3 sequence is 14 residues long. Germline V gene data show CDR1 as SGHRS and CDR2 as YFSETQ. Here the CDR3 DNA reads TGCGCCATCCCGAGACAGGACCCTAACTATGGCTACACCTTC. As protein: CAIPRQDPNYGYTF.

The gene calls are TRBV5-1 and TRBJ2-2; D remains ambiguous. The germline V gene has CDR1 SGHRS and CDR2 YFSETQ. The V and J ends lost 0 bases and 2 bases respectively, with 5 bases between them. This CDR3 has 14 amino acids. The CDR3 DNA reads TGCGCCAGCAGCTTGGACGGTAACACCGGGGAGCTGTTTTTT. The encoded protein is CASSLDGNTGELFF.

J is TRBJ2-1 and V is TRBV15, with 10 bases identical to TRBD1. CDR3 size: 15 residues. V was pared by 5 bases and J by 6 bases, with 7 bases of the junction left unmatched. Germline V gene data show CDR1 as LNHNV and CDR2 as YYDKDF (reference sequence). CDR3 sequence: CATSVRQGAGNEQFF. CDR3 coding DNA: TGTGCCACCAGCGTCCGACAGGGGGCGGGCAATGAGCAGTTCTTC.

The rearrangement joins TRBV4-2 to TRBJ2-4; the match to TRBD2 covers 8 bases. The germline gives CDR1 LGHNA, CDR2 YNFKEQ. The V and J ends lost 2 bases and 5 bases, in that order; junction bases with no gene match: 5. This CDR3 contains 15 residues. The CDR3 sequence is CASSQQTSGENIQYF. DNA of the CDR3: TGTGCCAGCAGCCAACAAACTAGCGGCGAAAACATTCAGTACTTC.

The chain is built from TRBV6-1 and TRBJ1-5; no definite D call. The CDR3 covers 16 residues. From germline, CDR1 is MNHNS and CDR2 SASEGT. Trimming shortened V by 4 bases and J by 6 bases, and 19 bases separated the two germline ends. The CDR3, as DNA: TGTGCCAGCAGTGCCCGTCGGGAGGGTGCACGTCAGCCCCAGCATTTT. Protein product: CASSARREGARQPQHF.

This chain connects TRBV4-2 to TRBJ1-1, with TRBD1 matching 7 bases. CDR3 length: 15 amino acids. Germline V gene sequence: CDR1 LGHNA, CDR2 YNFKEQ. V shed 0 bases and J 0 bases; nucleotides not matched to a gene: 1. The CDR3 DNA sequence: TGTGCCAGCAGCCAAGATGGGACAGTGAACACTGAAGCTTTCTTT. Protein product: CASSQDGTVNTEAFF.

The table lists this clone with a few counts. The chain combines TRBV25-1 with TRBJ2-7, with TRBD2 as a possible D gene (5 bases). Trimming took 7 bases from V and 4 from J, leaving 17 bases between them. Germline lookup yields CDR1 MGHDK and CDR2 SYGVNS. This CDR3 has 14 residues. As DNA, the CDR3 is TGTGCCAGCACCCGGCCATCTAGGAGGTACGAGCAGTACTTC. Translated: CASTRPSRRYEQYF.

The V call is TRBV18, the J call TRBJ2-5; 7 bases line up with TRBD1. The CDR3 contains 15 residues. V shed 5 bases, J shed 0 bases, and the junction held 6 bases outside the gene matches. Germline CDR1 reads KGHSH; CDR2 reads LQKENI. The CDR3 DNA sequence: TGTGCCAGCTCATCAAACACAGGGGACCAAGAGACCCAGTACTTC. Encoded protein: CASSSNTGDQETQYF.

The chain joins TRBV9 to TRBJ2-1; 7 bases match TRBD1. CDR1 is SGDLS, CDR2 YYNGEE, per germline. This CDR3 contains 15 residues. Trimming removed 1 base from V and 10 bases from J; junction bases left unmatched: 11. CDR3 sequence (DNA): TGTGCCAGCAGCGTAAGGTCCACAGGGGCGGTAGAGCAGTTCTTC. This gives the protein CASSVRSTGAVEQFF.

This chain's CDR3 is CAAGQGVGLFF. CDR3 bases: TGTGCCGCAGGCCAGGGTGTCGGACTGTTTTTT. This rearrangement joins TRBV10-3 to TRBJ1-4; D is possibly TRBD1 (5 bases). Deletions cut 11 bases from V and 13 bases from J, with 17 bases between. This CDR3 contains 11 residues. The germline gives CDR1 ENHRY, CDR2 SYGVKD.

The chain recombines TRBV4-2 with TRBJ1-1, with 8 bases lining up with TRBD1. This CDR3 contains 14 residues. Unmatched junction bases numbered 4, after V lost 5 bases and J lost 2 bases. Germline loops: CDR1 LGHNA, CDR2 YNFKEQ. Written as DNA, the CDR3 is TGTGCCAGCAGCAAAACAGGGGGAAACACTGAAGCTTTCTTT. This codes for CASSKTGGNTEAFF.

The chain combines TRBV19 with TRBJ2-7; 11 bases are a match to TRBD1. CDR1 and CDR2 (germline): LNHDA, SQIVND (reference sequence). The CDR3 spans 16 residues. J lost 0 bases, V lost 5 bases, and 6 bases had no gene match. CDR3 protein: CASSRTGGPSSYEQYF. DNA of the CDR3: TGTGCCAGTAGTCGGACAGGGGGCCCCAGCTCCTACGAGCAGTACTTC.

The chain recombines TRBV12-3 or TRBV12-4 with TRBJ2-5; perhaps TRBD1 as D (7 bases). The CDR3 extends over 13 amino acids. With 4 bases removed from V and 4 bases from J, the gap between germline ends came to 10 bases. CDR3 DNA: TGTGCCAGCAGTTCAGGGGGAGGAGAGACCCAGTACTTC. Amino acid sequence: CASSSGGGETQYF.

J is TRBJ1-2 and V is TRBV3-1 (or the pseudogene TRBV3-2), with unresolved D. CDR1 is LGHDT, CDR2 YNNKEL, per germline (reference sequence). The CDR3 contains 13 residues. Between the trimmed V and J ends, which lost 3 bases and 4 bases, there was a span of 9 bases. The CDR3 DNA is TGTGCCAGCAGCCAGCAAACGAGCTATGGCTACACCTTC. Protein product: CASSQQTSYGYTF.

This chain connects TRBV12-3 or TRBV12-4 to TRBJ2-1, with TRBD2 matching 9 bases. The CDR3 has 12 amino acids. With V trimmed by 10 bases and J by 7 bases, 5 bases remained unmatched. CDR3 sequence: CATGLASNEQFF. DNA for the CDR3: TGTGCCACGGGACTAGCAAGTAATGAGCAGTTCTTC.

This chain joins TRBV3-1 (or the pseudogene TRBV3-2) and TRBJ2-1; 10 bases line up with TRBD2. Germline loops: CDR1 LGHDT, CDR2 YNNKEL (reference sequence). The CDR3 is made up of 17 amino acids. With V trimmed by 0 bases and J by 6 bases, 8 bases remained unmatched. The CDR3 protein is CASSQDQRVAGGNEQFF. CDR3 bases: TGTGCCAGCAGCCAAGATCAAAGGGTAGCGGGAGGCAATGAGCAGTTCTTC.

In its sample, this clone was seen a few times. The V and J genes are TRBV2 and TRBJ1-5, with D maybe TRBD1 (5 bases). There are 15 residues in the CDR3. V was cut by 2 bases and J by 1 base, with 9 bases left in between. Germline CDR1 reads SNHLY; CDR2 reads FYNNEI. CDR3 in DNA: TGTGCCAGCAGTGAATTGGGGGGGAGCAATCAGCCCCAGCATTTT. Translating gives CASSELGGSNQPQHF.

This rearrangement joins TRBV10-3 to TRBJ1-1, with 8 positions matching TRBD1. The germline CDR1 and CDR2 sequences are ENHRY and SYGVKD. Trimming removed 10 bases from V and 4 bases from J; junction bases left unmatched: 5. The CDR3 is 12 residues long. Here the CDR3 DNA reads TGTGCCAGCCGACAGGGGTCCACTGAAGCTTTCTTT. It yields the protein CASRQGSTEAFF.

This rearrangement joins TRBV5-1 to TRBJ1-5; no clear D. The germline V gene has CDR1 SGHRS and CDR2 YFSETQ. V lost 4 bases, J lost 4 bases, and 9 bases lay in between. CDR3 length: 13 residues. CDR3 loop: CASSANLNQPQHF. CDR3 coding DNA: TGCGCCAGCAGCGCTAACCTTAATCAGCCCCAGCATTTT.

This clone was recorded once. The rearrangement links TRBV27 to TRBJ1-6, with D possibly being TRBD1 (5 bases). The CDR3 sequence is 15 residues long. V was pared by 2 bases and J by 10 bases, with 15 bases between. Germline loops: CDR1 MNHEY, CDR2 SMNVEV (reference sequence). The CDR3 sequence is CASSLQAGWGSPLHF. Written as DNA, the CDR3 is TGTGCCAGCAGTTTACAGGCAGGGTGGGGATCACCCCTCCACTTT.